These 3 T cell receptor beta chains were sequenced from one sample in a study of blood T cell repertoires in COVID-19. TCRdb's table, derived via immunoSEQ multiplex PCR, lists solely in-frame clones and lacks some. The repertoire includes more than 250,000 clones, about 86% of them detected once, and approximately 1.2% sits in the top ten. The sequenced sample consisted of peripheral blood. These receptors all come from a woman between 45 and 60 years old with acute or convalescent COVID-19.

In its sample, this clone was seen a few times. DNA for the CDR3: TGTGCCAGTAGTATCGACAGGGGGTCGGATGAAAAACTGTTTTTT. Protein product: CASSIDRGSDEKLFF. The chain has TRBV19 and TRBJ1-4; 9 bases align to TRBD1. Germline V CDR1 and CDR2: LNHDA, SQIVND (reference sequence). The junction had 5 bases not matched to a gene; V was cut back by 3 bases and J by 6 bases. This CDR3 contains 15 residues.

The chain recombines TRBV27 with TRBJ2-7, with D possibly matching TRBD2 (5 bases). The CDR3 spans 16 residues. Germline V gene data show CDR1 as MNHEY and CDR2 as SMNVEV (reference sequence). Trimming cost V 2 bases and J 4 bases, with 18 bases left between them. For the CDR3, the DNA is TGTGCCAGCAGTTTAAGCTCTGGACTCGCCTTGTACGAGCAGTACTTC. Encoded protein: CASSLSSGLALYEQYF.

The chain employs TRBV3-1 (or the pseudogene TRBV3-2) and TRBJ2-1; D is possibly TRBD2 (6 bases). Trimming removed 1 base from V and 12 bases from J, with 19 bases in between. The CDR3 has 15 residues. Germline V gene data show CDR1 as LGHDT and CDR2 as YNNKEL (reference sequence). The CDR3 sequence: CASSQVVEGRDGQFF. The CDR3 nucleotides read TGTGCCAGCAGCCAAGTGGTGGAGGGCCGGGATGGGCAGTTCTTC.